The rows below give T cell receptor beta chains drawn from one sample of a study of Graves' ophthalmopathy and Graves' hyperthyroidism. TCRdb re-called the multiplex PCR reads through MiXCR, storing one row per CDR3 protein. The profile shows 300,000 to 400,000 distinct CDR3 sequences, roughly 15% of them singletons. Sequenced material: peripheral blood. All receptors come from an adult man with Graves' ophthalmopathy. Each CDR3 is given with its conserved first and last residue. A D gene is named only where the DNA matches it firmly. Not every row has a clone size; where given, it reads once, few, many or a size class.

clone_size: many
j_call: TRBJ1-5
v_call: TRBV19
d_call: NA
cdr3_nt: TGTGCCAGTAGTCGTCTTGAGGGGATAAGGGATCAGCCCCAGCATTTT
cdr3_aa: CASSRLEGIRDQPQHF

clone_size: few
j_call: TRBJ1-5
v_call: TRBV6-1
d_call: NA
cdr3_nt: TGTGCCAGCAGTGAAAGACTAGAGCCCCAGCATTTT
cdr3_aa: CASSERLEPQHF

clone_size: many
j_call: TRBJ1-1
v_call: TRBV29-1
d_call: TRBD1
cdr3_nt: TGCAGCGTTGAGGACTCAGGGGGCACTGAAGCTTTCTTT
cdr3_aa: CSVEDSGGTEAFF

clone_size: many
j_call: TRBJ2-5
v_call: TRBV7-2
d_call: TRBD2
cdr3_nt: TGTGCCAGCAGCTTATCCCGGGGGGAAAAGACCCAGTACTTC
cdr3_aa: CASSLSRGEKTQYF

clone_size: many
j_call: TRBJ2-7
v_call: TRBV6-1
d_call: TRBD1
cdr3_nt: TGTGCCAGCAGTGATGGGTTGGTAGACAGGGGGCTCGGCGAGCAGTACTTC
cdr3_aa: CASSDGLVDRGLGEQYF

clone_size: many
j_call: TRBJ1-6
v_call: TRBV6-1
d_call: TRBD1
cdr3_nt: TGTGCCAGCAGTGACTACCGGGACAGGGCCAATTCACCCCTCCACTTT
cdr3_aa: CASSDYRDRANSPLHF

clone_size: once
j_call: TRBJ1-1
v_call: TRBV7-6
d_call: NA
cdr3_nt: TGTGCCAGCAGCACTCATTACGGTACTGAAGCTTTCTTT
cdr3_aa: CASSTHYGTEAFF

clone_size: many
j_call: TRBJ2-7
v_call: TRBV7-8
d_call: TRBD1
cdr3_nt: TGTGCCAGCAGCCCAAGGGGACAGGGAAAGTACGAGCAGTACTTC
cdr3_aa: CASSPRGQGKYEQYF

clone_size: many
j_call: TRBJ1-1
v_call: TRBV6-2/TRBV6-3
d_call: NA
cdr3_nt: TGTGCCAGCAGCCCCCTGAGAGACACTGAAGCTTTCTTT
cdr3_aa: CASSPLRDTEAFF

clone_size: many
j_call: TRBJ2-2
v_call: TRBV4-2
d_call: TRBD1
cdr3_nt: TGTGCCAGCAGCTACATGACAGGGGCGACCGGGGAGCTGTTTTTT
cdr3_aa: CASSYMTGATGELFF

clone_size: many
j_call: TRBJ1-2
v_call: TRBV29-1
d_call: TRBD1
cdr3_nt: TGCAGCGTTGGACCAGACAGGGAGGACTATGGCTACACCTTC
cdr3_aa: CSVGPDREDYGYTF

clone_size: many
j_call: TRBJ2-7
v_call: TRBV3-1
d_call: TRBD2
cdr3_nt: TGTGCCAGCAGCGTAGCGGGAGGATCGGCCTACGAGCAGTACTTC
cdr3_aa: CASSVAGGSAYEQYF

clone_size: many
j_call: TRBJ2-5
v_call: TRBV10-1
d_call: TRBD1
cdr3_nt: TGCGCCAGCAGTGAGGGCCGGGACAGGGAGACCCAGTACTTC
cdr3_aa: CASSEGRDRETQYF

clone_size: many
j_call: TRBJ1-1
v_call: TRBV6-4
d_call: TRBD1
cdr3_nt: TGTGCCAGCAGTACCCGGACAGGCGCACGTTGGACTGAAGCTTTCTTT
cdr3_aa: CASSTRTGARWTEAFF

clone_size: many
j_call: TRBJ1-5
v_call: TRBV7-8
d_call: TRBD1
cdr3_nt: TGTGCCAGCAGCCATGACAGGGCGAATCAGCCCCAGCATTTT
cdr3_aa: CASSHDRANQPQHF

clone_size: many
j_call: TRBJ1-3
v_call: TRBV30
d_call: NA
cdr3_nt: TGTGCCTGGAGTCCACGGGCAGGGCCTGGAAACACCATATATTTT
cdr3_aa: CAWSPRAGPGNTIYF

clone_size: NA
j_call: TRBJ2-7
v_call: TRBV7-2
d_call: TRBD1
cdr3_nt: TGCGCCAGCAGCTCCACAGGGGCGAGGTACGAGCAGTACTTC
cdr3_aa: CASSSTGARYEQYF

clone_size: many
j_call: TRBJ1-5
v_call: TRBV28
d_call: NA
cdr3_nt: TGTGCCAGCAGTTTTGTAGGGCCTGGCAATCAGCCCCAGCATTTT
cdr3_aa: CASSFVGPGNQPQHF

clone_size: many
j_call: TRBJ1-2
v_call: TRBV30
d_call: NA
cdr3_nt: TGTGCCTGGAGTGGCAGGCACTATGGCTACACCTTC
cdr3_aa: CAWSGRHYGYTF

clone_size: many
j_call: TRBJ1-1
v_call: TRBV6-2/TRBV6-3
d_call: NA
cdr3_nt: TGTGCCAGCAACGCTTTTGGGGCCAGGGGAACTTTCTTT
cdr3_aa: CASNAFGARGTFF

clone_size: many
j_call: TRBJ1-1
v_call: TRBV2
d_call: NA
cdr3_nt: TGTGCCAGCAAGCCGGGGAGCGGCACTGAAGCTTTCTTT
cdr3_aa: CASKPGSGTEAFF

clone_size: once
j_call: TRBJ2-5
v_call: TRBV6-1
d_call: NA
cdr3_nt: TGTGCCAGCAGTGCGCCTTTTGCCCAGTACTTC
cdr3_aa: CASSAPFAQYF

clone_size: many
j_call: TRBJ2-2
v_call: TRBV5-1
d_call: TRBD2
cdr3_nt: TGCGCCAGCAGCTTGGAACCCAGCGGGACGACCGGGGAGCTGTTTTTT
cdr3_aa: CASSLEPSGTTGELFF

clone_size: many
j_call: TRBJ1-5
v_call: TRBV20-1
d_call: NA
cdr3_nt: TGCAGTGCTAGTCAGCTCAGCTCCCTTAATCAGCCCCAGCATTTT
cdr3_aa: CSASQLSSLNQPQHF

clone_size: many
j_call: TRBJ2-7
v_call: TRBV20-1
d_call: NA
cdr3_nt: TGCAGTGCTAGAGCGGAGCGAGAAGCCCTGGAGCAGTACTTC
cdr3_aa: CSARAEREALEQYF

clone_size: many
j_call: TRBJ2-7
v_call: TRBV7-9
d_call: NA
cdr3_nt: TGTGCCAGCAGCTTAGGGATTGACGGCGAGCAGTACTTC
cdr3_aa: CASSLGIDGEQYF

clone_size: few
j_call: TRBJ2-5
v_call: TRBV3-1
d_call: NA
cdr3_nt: TGTGCCAGCAGCACCCCGTGGAGGCTTCAAGAGACCCAGTACTTC
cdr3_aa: CASSTPWRLQETQYF

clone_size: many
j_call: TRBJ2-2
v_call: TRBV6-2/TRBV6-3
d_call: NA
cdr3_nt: TGTGCCAGCAGTCCCCCCCGCCCGAACACCGGGGAGCTGTTTTTT
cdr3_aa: CASSPPRPNTGELFF

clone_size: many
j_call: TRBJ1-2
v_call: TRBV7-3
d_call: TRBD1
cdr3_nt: TGTGCCAGCTCACCGGGACAGTCTAACTATGGCTACACCTTC
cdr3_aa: CASSPGQSNYGYTF

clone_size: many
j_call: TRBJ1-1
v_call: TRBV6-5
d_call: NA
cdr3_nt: TGTGCCAGCAGTTACTCAGTGATGAACACTGAAGCTTTCTTT
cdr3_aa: CASSYSVMNTEAFF

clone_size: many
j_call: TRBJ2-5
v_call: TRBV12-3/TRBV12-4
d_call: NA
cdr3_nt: TGTGCCAGCAGTGCCCGGGGGGAGACCCAGTACTTC
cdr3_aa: CASSARGETQYF

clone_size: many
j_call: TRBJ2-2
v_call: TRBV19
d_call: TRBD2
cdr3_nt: TGTGCCAGTAGTATTACTAGCGGGGGTAGCGGGGAGCTGTTTTTT
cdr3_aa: CASSITSGGSGELFF

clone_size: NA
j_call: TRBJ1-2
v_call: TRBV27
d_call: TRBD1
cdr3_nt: TGTGCCAGCAGAAACCCCGGGACAGGGGGGAATACTAACTATGGCTACACCTTC
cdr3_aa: CASRNPGTGGNTNYGYTF

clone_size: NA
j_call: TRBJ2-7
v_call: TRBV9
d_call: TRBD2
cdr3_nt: TGTGCCAGCAGCGTCGGGCGGGAGGCCCCCTACGAGCAGTACTTC
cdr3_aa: CASSVGREAPYEQYF

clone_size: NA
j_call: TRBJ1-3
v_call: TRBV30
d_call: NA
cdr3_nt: TGTGCCTGGACCCACGGACGGTTCAGCTCTGGAAACACCATATATTTT
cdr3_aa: CAWTHGRFSSGNTIYF

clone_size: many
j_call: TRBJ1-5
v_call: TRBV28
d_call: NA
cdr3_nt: TGTGCCAGCAGGGACCAGGGGTCAAACAATCAGCCCCAGCATTTT
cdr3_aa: CASRDQGSNNQPQHF

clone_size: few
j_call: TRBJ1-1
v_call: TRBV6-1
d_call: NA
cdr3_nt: TGTGCCAGCAGTGTCCTCAGTGCGCACACTGAAGCTTTCTTT
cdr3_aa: CASSVLSAHTEAFF

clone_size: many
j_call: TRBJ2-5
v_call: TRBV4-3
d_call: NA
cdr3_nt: TGCGCCAGCAGCCAAGAATACTCAGAGACCCAGTACTTC
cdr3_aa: CASSQEYSETQYF

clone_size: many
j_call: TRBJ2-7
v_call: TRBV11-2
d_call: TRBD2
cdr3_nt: TGTGCCAGCAGTCCCTGGGGGGGCGAGCAGTACTTC
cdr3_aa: CASSPWGGEQYF

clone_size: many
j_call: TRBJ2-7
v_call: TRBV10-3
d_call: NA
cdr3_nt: TGTGCCATCAGGGGGACGGGACTTGCCTACGAGCAGTACTTC
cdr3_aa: CAIRGTGLAYEQYF

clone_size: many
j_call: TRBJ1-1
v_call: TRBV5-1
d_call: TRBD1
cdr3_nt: TGCGCCAGCAGCACCGGACAGGGGGGGAACACTGAAGCTTTCTTT
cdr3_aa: CASSTGQGGNTEAFF

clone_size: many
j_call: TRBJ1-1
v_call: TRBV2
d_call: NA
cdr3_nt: TGTGCCAGCAGTCGGGAGGTGAACACTGAAGCTTTCTTT
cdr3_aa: CASSREVNTEAFF

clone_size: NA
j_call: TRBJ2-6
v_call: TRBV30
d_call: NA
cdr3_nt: TGTGCCTGGAATGCCTTGGGCTCTGGGGCTAACGTCCCGACTTTC
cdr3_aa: CAWNALGSGANVPTF

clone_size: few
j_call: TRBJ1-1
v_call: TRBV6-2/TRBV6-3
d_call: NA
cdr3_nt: TGTGCCAGCAGCCTAGGGGAAACAATGAACACTGAAGCTTTCTTT
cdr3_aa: CASSLGETMNTEAFF

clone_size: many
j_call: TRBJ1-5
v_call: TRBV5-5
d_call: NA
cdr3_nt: TGTGCCAGCAGCTTTAGGGGGAACGGGGATCAGCCCCAGCATTTT
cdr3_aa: CASSFRGNGDQPQHF

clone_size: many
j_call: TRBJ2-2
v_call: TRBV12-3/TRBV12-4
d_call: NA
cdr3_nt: TGTGCCAGCAGAACTAGTGGTTCCGGGGAGCTGTTTTTT
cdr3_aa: CASRTSGSGELFF

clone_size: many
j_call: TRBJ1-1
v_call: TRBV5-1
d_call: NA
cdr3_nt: TGCGCCAGCAGCTTGGTTCAACAGAGATTAAAGGGGGACACTGAAGCTTTCTTT
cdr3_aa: CASSLVQQRLKGDTEAFF